The 21 T cell receptor beta chains listed next were all sequenced from one sample in a study of a mutant IDH1 vaccine in newly diagnosed glioma. For these TCRs, the target antigens are not known. Data came from immunoSEQ multiplex PCR; TCRdb stores just in-frame clones and leaves some out. There are roughly 45,000 clones in the sample; about 81% occur only once, and approximately 2.5% lies in the top ten. Time point reported: week 23, last vaccination. What each vaccine dose contained was 300 ug of mutant IDH1 20-mer peptide, accompanied by topical imiquimod. The source material was PBMCs, sampled from a glioma patient whose treatment included an IDH1 peptide vaccine. All receptors derive from a woman aged 18-29 years with glioma. Some clones in this sample may be carry-over from other donors' samples.

This rearrangement joins TRBV15 to TRBJ1-4; D ambiguous. V was trimmed by 2 bases and J by 10 bases, leaving 8 bases between them. This CDR3 is built from 12 residues. CDR1 and CDR2 from the germline V gene are LNHNV and YYDKDF (reference sequence). CDR3 protein: CATSRMDRKLFF. The DNA of the CDR3 is TGTGCCACCAGCAGAATGGACCGAAAACTGTTTTTT.

The chain recombines TRBV7-7 with TRBJ2-5; D may be TRBD1 (6 bases). With 1 base removed from V and 5 bases from J, the gap between germline ends came to 11 bases. Germline-derived CDR1 and CDR2 are SSHAT and FNYEAQ (reference sequence). The CDR3 extends over 14 amino acids. CDR3 sequence reads: CASSLEGVGETQYF. CDR3 DNA sequence: TGTGCCAGCAGCTTAGAGGGGGTCGGGGAGACCCAGTACTTC.

The genes are TRBV6-1 and TRBJ2-3; 7 nucleotides line up with TRBD1. The CDR3 loop spans 17 amino acids. The ends lost 1 base at V and 1 base at J; junction bases unmatched: 8. Germline CDR1 is MNHNS and CDR2 is SASEGT. The CDR3 nucleotides are TGTGCCAGCAGTGAAGTTGCTCAGGGGGTAGGCACAGATACGCAGTATTTT. Translating it yields CASSEVAQGVGTDTQYF.

The rearrangement uses TRBV19 and TRBJ2-3, with no clear D. The V end lost 0 bases, the J end lost 5 bases, and 9 bases lay between the germline ends. The CDR3 sequence is 14 residues long. The germline V gene has CDR1 LNHDA and CDR2 SQIVND (reference sequence). The CDR3 protein is CASSIDPRGDTQYF. The CDR3 coding sequence is TGTGCCAGTAGTATAGATCCGCGAGGAGATACGCAGTATTTT.

This chain links TRBV5-1 with TRBJ2-3, with 7 bases lining up with TRBD2. Germline CDR1 is SGHRS and CDR2 is YFSETQ. V shed 4 bases, J shed 2 bases, and the junction held 7 bases outside the gene matches. The CDR3 contains 15 residues. CDR3 loop: CASSRSTSNTDTQYF. The DNA of the CDR3 is TGCGCCAGCAGCAGATCGACTAGCAACACAGATACGCAGTATTTT.

The J gene is TRBJ1-2, the V gene TRBV7-9; D is unclear. V lost 4 bases and J lost 5, with 8 bases in between. From germline, CDR1 is SEHNR and CDR2 FQNEAQ (reference sequence). The CDR3 runs 12 residues. The CDR3 sequence: CASSSRGYGYTF. Here the CDR3 DNA reads TGTGCCAGCAGCTCGAGAGGTTATGGCTACACCTTC. Based on the CDR3 plus reference TRBV7-9 and TRBJ1-2, the full variable domain is DTGVSQNPRHKITKRGQNVTFRCDPISEHNRLYWYRQTLGQGPEFLTYFQNEAQLEKSRLLSDRFSAERPKGSFSTLEIQRTEQGDSAMYLCASSSRGYGYTFGSGTRLTVV.

The gene calls are TRBV5-1 and TRBJ2-5, with unresolved D. This CDR3 is built from 13 residues. CDR1 and CDR2 (germline): SGHRS, YFSETQ. The V and J ends lost 2 bases and 2 bases respectively, with 7 bases between them. The CDR3 DNA sequence: TGCGCCAGCAGCTTAGCCAGACAAGAGACCCAGTACTTC. This codes for CASSLARQETQYF. Full variable domain (remainder filled in from reference TRBV5-1 and TRBJ2-5): KAGVTQTPRYLIKTRGQQVTLSCSPISGHRSVSWYQQTPGQGLQFLFEYFSETQRNKGNFPGRFSGRQFSNSRSEMNVSTLELGDSALYLCASSLARQETQYFGPGTRLLVL.

This clone was counted a few times. The chain recombines TRBV12-5 with TRBJ1-1; 8 nucleotides match TRBD1. From germline, CDR1 is LGHNT and CDR2 FRNRAP. The V segment lost 6 bases and the J segment 0 bases; nucleotides outside the gene matches: 9. The CDR3 extends over 16 amino acids. As DNA, the CDR3 is TGTGCTAGTGGACCTGACAGGGGTCGGGTGAACACTGAAGCTTTCTTT. Its protein is CASGPDRGRVNTEAFF.

The table lists this clone with a few counts. The rearrangement links TRBV7-9 to TRBJ1-1, with D unclear. V was trimmed by 0 bases and J by 2 bases, leaving 7 bases between them. From germline, CDR1 is SEHNR and CDR2 FQNEAQ (reference sequence). The CDR3 contains 14 residues. The CDR3 region is CASSLAGRNTEAFF. The CDR3 DNA follows: TGTGCCAGCAGCTTAGCCGGCCGCAACACTGAAGCTTTCTTT.

V and J are TRBV4-1 and TRBJ1-1, with no clear D. The CDR3 length is 16 residues. CDR1 and CDR2 (germline): MGHRA, YSYEKL. V was pared by 0 bases and J by 4 bases, with 15 bases between. The CDR3 spells CASSQEAFRGGTEAFF. The CDR3 DNA follows: TGCGCCAGCAGCCAAGAGGCCTTCCGGGGTGGCACTGAAGCTTTCTTT.

The chain carries TRBV2 and TRBJ1-6; D not certain. Trimming removed 6 bases from V and 8 bases from J, with 11 bases in between. Per the germline V gene, CDR1 is SNHLY and CDR2 is FYNNEI. This CDR3 is 13 amino acids long. CDR3 DNA: TGTGCCAGCAGACCGGACTGGGATTCACCCCTCCACTTT. Encoded protein: CASRPDWDSPLHF.

This clone appeared once. This CDR3 reads CASSLVERLAKNIQYF. CDR3 coding DNA: TGTGCCAGCAGCTTAGTGGAGCGACTAGCCAAAAACATTCAGTACTTC. The chain recombines TRBV7-8 with TRBJ2-4, with D unresolved. The germline gives CDR1 SGHVS, CDR2 FQNEAQ. The CDR3 is made up of 16 amino acids. V lost 1 base and J lost 0, with 10 bases in between.

This clone was seen only once. This chain uses TRBV2 with TRBJ2-2; TRBD2 matches at 11 bases. The V gene end was trimmed by 10 bases and the J gene end by 5 bases; junction bases not matched to a gene: 18. The germline V gene has CDR1 SNHLY and CDR2 FYNNEI. CDR3 length equals 18 residues. The CDR3 is CATSRGASGGRVTGELFF. In nucleotides, the CDR3 is TGTGCCACCTCGCGAGGGGCTAGCGGGGGGAGGGTTACCGGGGAGCTGTTTTTT. Full variable domain (remainder filled in from reference TRBV2 and TRBJ2-2): EPEVTQTPSHQVTQMGQEVILRCVPISNHLYFYWYRQILGQKVEFLVSFYNNEISEKSEIFDDQFSVERPDGSNFTLKIRSTKLEDSAMYFCATSRGASGGRVTGELFFGEGSRLTVL.

This clone was observed a handful of times. J is TRBJ1-1 and V is TRBV27; no definite D call. With 4 bases removed from V and 2 bases from J, the gap between germline ends came to 17 bases. CDR1 and CDR2 from the germline V gene are MNHEY and SMNVEV (reference sequence). The CDR3 contains 16 residues. In DNA form, the CDR3 reads TGTGCCAGCAGTTCCCTTCCTGATTTCGTAAACACTGAAGCTTTCTTT. Residues: CASSSLPDFVNTEAFF.

A single count supports this clone. This chain links TRBV19 with TRBJ2-7; D unclear. V dropped 5 bases and J dropped 2 bases, with 16 bases sitting between them. Germline V CDR1 and CDR2: LNHDA, SQIVND (reference sequence). There are 15 residues in the CDR3. The CDR3 sequence is CASSSRSLKTYEQYF. The CDR3 nucleotides read TGTGCCAGTAGTTCAAGATCACTGAAGACCTACGAGCAGTACTTC.

The chain recombines TRBV6-1 with TRBJ2-7; 7 bases fit TRBD1. The ends lost 5 bases at V and 5 bases at J; junction bases unmatched: 9. The germline V gene encodes CDR1 MNHNS and CDR2 SASEGT. CDR3 length: 14 amino acids. CDR3 nucleotide sequence: TGTGCCAGCAGTTCGGACAGGATAACCGACGAGCAGTACTTC. As protein: CASSSDRITDEQYF.

This chain connects TRBV4-2 to TRBJ2-6; D may be TRBD1 or TRBD2 (5 bases each). V shed 1 base and J shed 0 bases, with 13 bases lying between them. The CDR3 consists of 18 residues. Germline V gene sequence: CDR1 LGHNA, CDR2 YNFKEQ. The CDR3 sequence: CASSQVSEGSSGANVLTF. DNA for the CDR3: TGTGCCAGCAGCCAAGTTTCCGAGGGGAGCTCTGGGGCCAACGTCCTGACTTTC.

The sample holds a few counts of this clone. The CDR3 DNA reads as TGTGCCACCAGCAGACCCTCCGACAGCTCTATGAACCAGCAGTACTTC. Translated, it gives CATSRPSDSSMNQQYF. V is TRBV15 and J is TRBJ2-7, with D possibly TRBD1 on 5 matching bases. Germline assignment: CDR1 LNHNV and CDR2 YYDKDF (reference sequence). The V end was cut by 2 bases, the J end by 8 bases, with 22 bases between. The CDR3 length is 16 residues.

This chain links TRBV7-9 with TRBJ2-1; D not certain. Trimming removed 1 base from V and 6 bases from J, with 10 bases in between. The CDR3 extends over 14 amino acids. Germline CDR1 SEHNR, CDR2 FQNEAQ (reference sequence). In DNA, the CDR3 is TGTGCCAGCAGCTTAGAGGGCGTCCGCAATGAGCAGTTCTTC. Protein sequence: CASSLEGVRNEQFF.

CDR3: CASSVGPNYEQYF. CDR3 nucleotide sequence: TGCGCCAGCAGTGTGGGGCCGAATTACGAGCAGTACTTC. The chain links TRBV10-1 to TRBJ2-7; D possibly corresponds to TRBD1 (5 bases). V was trimmed by 4 bases and J by 4 bases, leaving 11 bases between them. Germline V gene sequence: CDR1 WNHNN, CDR2 SYGVQD (reference sequence). The CDR3 length is 13 residues.

This chain uses TRBV6-1 with TRBJ2-7, with D unclear. Deletions cut 4 bases from V and 0 bases from J, with 19 bases between. The germline CDR1 and CDR2 sequences are MNHNS and SASEGT. The CDR3 runs 17 residues. CDR3 nucleotides: TGTGCCAGCAGTGGGAACCGTTGGATAGGTAGCTCCTACGAGCAGTACTTC. Its protein is CASSGNRWIGSSYEQYF.